The sequence of this T cell receptor beta chain was determined in a study of cytomegalovirus exposure and HLA in healthy donors. Whole-study findings and limits: The authors listed roughly 150 TCR beta chains as cytomegalovirus-associated. Reports indicated that the classifier achieved high specificity and sensitivity in diagnosing cytomegalovirus status. Rarity held for most TCR sequences, but there were some public TCRs that occurred in many donors.

Germline lookup yields CDR1 LNHNV and CDR2 YYDKDF (reference sequence). The V end lost 5 bases, the J end lost 8 bases, and 15 bases lay between the germline ends. The CDR3 is made up of 14 amino acids. Of note for this clone: No antigen is known for it.

Libraries were prepared by immunoSEQ multiplex PCR; TCRdb keeps only in-frame clonotypes and omits some of them. The sample records about 400,000 clones, more than 80% being singletons. Separate from the approximately 700-subject first cohort was the roughly 120-subject validation cohort, to which the donors belonged. The source is a woman aged 18-29 years in good health and CMV-seronegative. This chain links TRBV15 with TRBJ2-2, with D possibly matching TRBD2 (5 bases). Sequencing was carried out using PBMCs. This CDR3 reads CATSGALTGGELFF. The CDR3 DNA sequence: TGTGCCACCAGCGGTGCCCTAACGGGGGGGGAGCTGTTTTTT.